The 5 T cell receptor beta chains reported below all come from one sample, sequenced in a study of T cells in women clearing cervical HPV infection. Assay used: immunoSEQ multiplex PCR; TCRdb lists only in-frame clones, some missing. This sample's table reports roughly 42,000 clones. The sequencing sample was made of blood buffy coat. Receptors were obtained from a woman aged 18 to 69 with a cervical HPV16 infection that either progressed to CIN3+ or cleared (not recorded which).

CDR3 DNA (partial): TGTGCCAGTAGTATAGATAGCGGAGTACCTGAA. It translates to CASSIDSGVPE. The full CDR3 reads CASSIDSGVPEAFF. This chain connects TRBV19 to TRBJ1-1; D ambiguous. The read ends 3 residues before the CDR3 terminus; that terminus is restored from the germline J gene. The CDR3 consists of 14 residues. V dropped 0 bases and J dropped 6 bases, with 11 bases sitting between them. Germline CDR1 is LNHDA and CDR2 is SQIVND (reference sequence).

Notes on this clone: The CDR3 end falls 3 residues outside the read, so it is completed with the germline J gene. The chain employs TRBV2 and TRBJ2-5, with unresolved D. The germline V gene encodes CDR1 SNHLY and CDR2 FYNNEI. This CDR3 comprises 11 residues. Trimming removed 7 bases from V and 2 bases from J, with 5 bases in between. The sequenced CDR3 bases are TGTGCCAGCAATATACAAGAGACC. Protein: CASNIQET. The CDR3 reads in full as CASNIQETQYF.

With respect to this clone: The CDR3 goes on 3 residues after the read ends, and that part is filled in from the germline J gene. The chain recombines TRBV20-1 with TRBJ2-3, with D maybe TRBD2 (5 bases). Looked up from germline, CDR1 is DFQATT and CDR2 is SNEGSKA (reference sequence). The CDR3 runs to 15 residues. Between the trimmed V and J ends, which lost 6 bases and 1 base, there was a span of 17 bases. CDR3 amino acids: CSARRAAGGTDTQYF. Partial CDR3 DNA: TGCAGTGCCAGACGGGCCGCGGGTGGCACAGATACG.

The DNA read from the CDR3 is TGTGCCAGCAGCGTACAGGGGGGTGGGAACATT. Its protein product is CASSVQGGGNI. Given in full, the CDR3 is CASSVQGGGNIQYF. This chain links TRBV4-2 with TRBJ2-4, with 8 bases lining up with TRBD1. Read sequence stops 3 residues before the CDR3 end, and the germline J gene provides the missing end. This CDR3 contains 14 residues. The junction had 7 bases not matched to a gene; V was cut back by 5 bases and J by 7 bases. Germline V CDR1 and CDR2: LGHNA, YNFKEQ.

Of note for this clone: Read sequence stops 3 residues before the CDR3 end, and the germline J gene provides the missing end. The chain carries TRBV6-1 and TRBJ2-2; maybe TRBD2 (7 bases). Germline V gene data show CDR1 as MNHNS and CDR2 as SASEGT. Trimming cost V 1 base and J 4 bases, with 13 bases left between them. CDR3 length equals 16 residues. The part of the CDR3 DNA that was read is TGTGCCAGCAGTGAAGTTGGGGGGGGGCCCACCGGGGAG. Amino acid sequence: CASSEVGGGPTGE. The CDR3 reads in full as CASSEVGGGPTGELFF.